One and the same sample provided the 18 T cell receptor beta chains below, sequenced in a study of CD8 T cells in Susac syndrome (dated by TCRdb to the late 2010s). The library relied on the immunoSEQ multiplex PCR assay. RNA was extracted using the RNeasy kit, and about 0.45 to 1 ug of the RNA was reverse transcribed with random hexamers. TCRdb took the public reads, trimmed them with fastp at Q25, ran MiXCR for clone calling and kept in-frame beta chains. Here each entry gathers all rows of one CDR3 protein and keeps the most common genes and DNA. In this sample the table shows around 200,000 distinct CDR3 sequences, roughly 94% of which occur a single time. The ten largest clones capture around 0.08% of the sample. What was sequenced was CD4+ T cells from PBMCs. Every receptor here comes from a human donor with multiple sclerosis.

The chain combines TRBV5-1 with TRBJ2-2; TRBD1 matches at 7 bases. Trimming took 4 bases from V and 4 from J; bases not matched to a gene: 7. The CDR3 contains 15 residues. Germline-derived CDR1 and CDR2 are SGHRS and YFSETQ. The CDR3 reads CASSLRQGSTGELFF. The CDR3 coding sequence is TGCGCCAGCAGCCTTCGACAGGGAAGCACCGGGGAGCTGTTTTTT.

The table lists this clonotype with a few counts. The V call is TRBV12-3 or TRBV12-4, the J call TRBJ2-2; D remains unclear. The CDR3 is 11 amino acids. Trimming shortened V by 3 bases and J by 6 bases, and 2 bases separated the two germline ends. DNA for the CDR3: TGTGCCAGCAGTTTCGCCGGGGAGCTGTTTTTT. Its protein product is CASSFAGELFF.

The chain carries TRBV29-1 and TRBJ2-5, with D possibly matching TRBD1 (5 bases). Germline V gene sequence: CDR1 SQVTM, CDR2 ANQGSEA. V gave up 6 bases and J gave up 0 bases, with 14 bases separating them. The CDR3 totals 14 residues. In DNA form, the CDR3 reads TGCAGCGTCCGAACGACAGAAAACCAAGAGACCCAGTACTTC. Residues: CSVRTTENQETQYF.

V gene TRBV6-5 combines with J gene TRBJ1-1; a possible D gene is TRBD1 (5 bases). Germline-derived CDR1 and CDR2 are MNHEY and SVGAGI. V was shortened by 5 bases and J by 5 bases, with 15 bases between the two germline ends. CDR3 length equals 14 residues. This chain's CDR3 is CASSRGNVPTEAFF. The CDR3 bases are TGTGCCAGCAGTCGGGGCAATGTCCCAACTGAAGCTTTCTTT.

J is TRBJ2-2 and V is TRBV2, with D perhaps matching TRBD1 or TRBD2 (6 bases each). V gave up 3 bases and J gave up 5 bases, with 13 bases separating them. Germline V gene sequence: CDR1 SNHLY, CDR2 FYNNEI. CDR3 length: 15 residues. CDR3: CASSEEGQGTGELFF. The CDR3, as DNA: TGTGCCAGCAGTGAGGAGGGGCAGGGGACCGGGGAGCTGTTTTTT.

This clonotype was seen once. The chain carries TRBV29-1 and TRBJ2-1, with D possibly being TRBD2 (5 bases). The CDR3 runs to 13 residues. Trimming removed 5 bases at V and 5 bases at J, with 13 bases between. Per the germline V gene, CDR1 is SQVTM and CDR2 is ANQGSEA. CDR3 bases: TGCAGCGTTCAAGCGGACCTAAACAATGAGCAGTTCTTC. Translating gives CSVQADLNNEQFF.

This clonotype has only one observation. The rearrangement joins TRBV9 to TRBJ2-3; TRBD2 agrees at 7 bases. V shed 0 bases and J 1 base; nucleotides not matched to a gene: 8. Germline lookup yields CDR1 SGDLS and CDR2 YYNGEE. There are 17 residues in the CDR3. CDR3 bases: TGTGCCAGCAGCGTAGCTACGCCTAGCGGAGGCACAGATACGCAGTATTTT. It codes for CASSVATPSGGTDTQYF. Together with reference TRBV9 and TRBJ2-3, the CDR3 gives the full variable domain: DSGVTQTPKHLITATGQRVTLRCSPRSGDLSVYWYQQSLDQGLQFLIQYYNGEERAKGNILERFSAQQFPDLHSELNLSSLELGDSALYFCASSVATPSGGTDTQYFGPGTRLTVL.

This rearrangement joins TRBV30 to TRBJ1-4, with D possibly being TRBD1 (6 bases). Germline V gene data show CDR1 as GTSNPN and CDR2 as SVGIG (reference sequence). This CDR3 comprises 12 residues. Trimming pared 0 bases from V and 15 bases from J, leaving 14 bases between. The CDR3 sequence: CAWSVSGQRVFF. CDR3 nucleotides: TGTGCCTGGAGTGTTAGCGGACAGAGGGTGTTTTTT.

V gene TRBV20-1 combines with J gene TRBJ1-1; D unclear. The CDR3 covers 12 residues. Per the germline V gene, CDR1 is DFQATT and CDR2 is SNEGSKA (reference sequence). The CDR3 loop is CSPRAGNTEAFF. Written as DNA, the CDR3 is TGCAGCCCGAGGGCTGGGAACACTGAAGCTTTCTTT.

The chain employs TRBV5-1 and TRBJ2-2, with D possibly being TRBD1 (6 bases). This CDR3 region has 15 residues. Trimming shortened V by 6 bases and J by 1 base, and 13 bases separated the two germline ends. Germline CDR1 reads SGHRS; CDR2 reads YFSETQ. CDR3 DNA sequence: TGCGCCAGCACCACTATGACAGGGAACACCGGGGAGCTGTTTTTT. Protein product: CASTTMTGNTGELFF.

This sequence joins TRBV3-1 and TRBJ1-4; no clear D. The CDR3 has 11 residues. Trimming removed 4 bases at V and 8 bases at J, with 5 bases between. Per the germline V gene, CDR1 is LGHDT and CDR2 is YNNKEL (reference sequence). The CDR3 DNA follows: TGTGCCAGCAGCCTCGCGGAAAAACTGTTTTTT. Amino acid sequence: CASSLAEKLFF.

The rearrangement joins TRBV30 to TRBJ1-2, with D unclear. Germline assignment: CDR1 GTSNPN and CDR2 SVGIG (reference sequence). V lost 4 bases, J lost 10 bases, and 13 bases lay in between. The CDR3 is 11 residues long. CDR3 loop: CAWTTAPVYTF. The CDR3 nucleotides read TGTGCCTGGACCACCGCCCCCGTCTACACCTTC.

The chain recombines TRBV30 with TRBJ2-3; TRBD2 might be the D (6 bases). The V gene's germline CDR1 is GTSNPN and CDR2 SVGIG (reference sequence). Trimming removed 4 bases at V and 0 bases at J, with 20 bases between. This CDR3 region has 17 residues. The CDR3 reads CAWMRGIISRSTDTQYF. DNA of the CDR3: TGTGCCTGGATGCGGGGAATTATATCCCGAAGCACAGATACGCAGTATTTT.

This sequence joins TRBV30 and TRBJ2-2; possible D gene TRBD2, 6 bases. The germline CDR1 and CDR2 sequences are GTSNPN and SVGIG (reference sequence). V lost 8 bases, J lost 0 bases, and 10 bases lay in between. This CDR3 spans 13 amino acids. Written as DNA, the CDR3 is TGTGCCGGGGGACTGACGAACACCGGGGAGCTGTTTTTT. It yields the protein CAGGLTNTGELFF.

The CDR3 DNA sequence: TGTGCCAGCAGCCCCCGGGGGGGCGGCAATGAGCAGTTCTTC. As protein: CASSPRGGGNEQFF. The rearrangement links TRBV9 to TRBJ2-1; 8 nucleotides match TRBD2. Germline-derived CDR1 and CDR2 are SGDLS and YYNGEE. The CDR3 consists of 14 residues. V was clipped by 4 bases and J by 6 bases; unmatched bases: 6.

This chain joins TRBV27 and TRBJ1-6, with 8 positions matching TRBD1. Trimming cost V 6 bases and J 9 bases; bases outside gene matches: 7. Germline V gives CDR1 MNHEY, CDR2 SMNVEV (reference sequence). The CDR3 loop spans 14 amino acids. CDR3 sequence (DNA): TGTGCCAGCAGGGCCGGGACAGGCGGTTCACCCCTCCACTTT. It translates to CASRAGTGGSPLHF.

The chain carries TRBV19 and TRBJ2-3; D is possibly TRBD2 (5 bases). Germline V gene data show CDR1 as LNHDA and CDR2 as SQIVND (reference sequence). This CDR3 has 15 residues. V was shortened by 5 bases and J by 3 bases, with 15 bases between the two germline ends. CDR3 bases: TGTGCCAGTAGTTCCCCACTAGAGCGGACAGATACGCAGTATTTT. Its translation is CASSSPLERTDTQYF.

The rearrangement links TRBV30 to TRBJ2-7; TRBD1 matches at 9 bases. The CDR3 is 13 amino acids. V trimming: 5 bases; J trimming: 4 bases; junction bases outside the gene matches: 6. Germline V CDR1 and CDR2: GTSNPN, SVGIG (reference sequence). The CDR3 is CAWEQGASYEQYF. CDR3 bases: TGTGCCTGGGAACAGGGGGCCTCGTACGAGCAGTACTTC.